Sequencing of this TCR beta chain was carried out in a study of Ad26.COV2.S vaccination and SARS-CoV-2 variants. Study in general: In the COV1001 trial, the donor was in the Ad26.COV2.S arm.

Only one count was recorded for this clone. Germline-derived CDR1 and CDR2 are LGHDT and YNNKEL (reference sequence). V was shortened by 0 bases and J by 2 bases, with 11 bases between the two germline ends. This CDR3 is 16 amino acids long. Repertoires were generated with immunoSEQ multiplex PCR, while TCRdb's copy carries only in-frame clones and drops some. The sample holds 400,000 or so clones, around 85% seen once. Treatment noted: over 15 received Ad26.COV2.S at low or high dose, single or two shots; about 5 received placebo; per-sample allocation not given. Sampling was done on day 63 after the first vaccine or placebo injection. As its vector, the vaccine had Ad26, which expressed Wuhan-strain SARS-CoV-2 spike.

Source: peripheral blood, taken in a trial of Ad26.COV2.S vaccine versus placebo. This chain uses TRBV3-1 (or the pseudogene TRBV3-2) with TRBJ1-5, with D uncertain. The sequence derives from a person between 18 and 60 years old who received the Ad26.COV2.S COVID-19 vaccine or a placebo. The CDR3, as DNA: TGTGCCAGCAGCCAAGATGGACCGAGGGGCAATCAGCCCCAGCATTTT. Translated, it gives CASSQDGPRGNQPQHF.